This T cell receptor beta chain was sequenced in a study of T cells in localized non-small cell lung cancer. Study-wide points: Without multi-region sequencing, intratumor heterogeneity could not be excluded. Overall survival was longer when the density of T cells in the blood was higher. Clonality peaked in uninvolved adjacent lung rather than tumor.

The assay was immunoSEQ multiplex PCR, and TCRdb's table has in-frame clones only and misses some. The table shows tens of thousands of clones, with roughly 90% occurring only once. V was cut by 3 bases and J by 0 bases, with 11 bases left in between. The germline CDR1 and CDR2 sequences are SGHTA and FQGNSA. The CDR3 loop spans 16 amino acids. As regards this clone: Antigen: not known.

The V call is TRBV7-2, the J call TRBJ1-4, with D uncertain. Source: peripheral blood, taken before any cancer treatment. This TCR was sampled from a woman aged 40 to 75 with stage I lung adenocarcinoma. CDR3 residues: CASSLGSLATNEKLFF. The CDR3 DNA follows: TGTGCCAGCAGCTTGGGGTCACTTGCAACTAATGAAAAACTGTTTTTT.